A single sample is the source of the 18 T cell receptor beta chains below, sequenced in a study of cytomegalovirus exposure and HLA in healthy donors. Sequenced by immunoSEQ multiplex PCR; TCRdb stores in-frame clones only, minus some. The table lists about 82,000 clones, 90% to 95% of them singletons, with approximately 0.69% in the top ten. Material: PBMCs. Receptors originate from a man aged 18 to 29 in good health and CMV-seronegative.

This clone appeared once. The chain is built from TRBV11-2 and TRBJ1-2; D is possibly TRBD1 (5 bases). This CDR3 has 13 amino acids. Trimming left V 3 bases short and J 13 bases short, with 18 bases between. The germline V gene has CDR1 SGHAT and CDR2 FQNNGV. The CDR3 DNA sequence: TGTGCCAGCAGCTTTTTTGACAGAACACCCGGCACCTTC. The encoded protein is CASSFFDRTPGTF.

This chain links TRBV10-3 with TRBJ2-1; 12 nucleotides agree with TRBD2. V shed 9 bases and J 6 bases; nucleotides not matched to a gene: 12. The CDR3 is 16 residues long. Germline loops: CDR1 ENHRY, CDR2 SYGVKD. The CDR3 bases are TGTGCCATTAGCCGACTAGCGGGGGCCCGGGTCAATGAGCAGTTCTTC. Its translation is CAISRLAGARVNEQFF.

This rearrangement joins TRBV10-3 to TRBJ1-2; 9 bases align to TRBD1. V shed 9 bases, J shed 7 bases, and the junction held 6 bases outside the gene matches. The germline V gene has CDR1 ENHRY and CDR2 SYGVKD. CDR3 size: 12 residues. The CDR3 DNA follows: TGTGCCATGTCCGGGACAGGGTTTGGCTACACCTTC. Translated: CAMSGTGFGYTF.

This rearrangement joins TRBV9 to TRBJ2-1; 12 bases match TRBD2. There are 16 residues in the CDR3. Germline lookup yields CDR1 SGDLS and CDR2 YYNGEE. V was pared by 5 bases and J by 7 bases, with 10 bases of the junction left unmatched. DNA of the CDR3: TGTGCCAGCAGGCCGTTTCTAGCGGGAGGGAGGAATGAGCAGTTCTTC. This encodes CASRPFLAGGRNEQFF.

The gene calls are TRBV6-5 and TRBJ1-1; 9 bases match TRBD1. The germline V gene has CDR1 MNHEY and CDR2 SVGAGI. V was pared by 4 bases and J by 12 bases, with 12 bases of the junction left unmatched. The CDR3 is 14 residues long. The CDR3 nucleotides read TGTGCCAGCAGTTTCCTTACCGGGACAGGGCACACTTTCTTT. It specifies CASSFLTGTGHTFF.

Worth noting for this clone: Other nucleotide sequences from this sample produce the same CDR3. J is TRBJ2-1 and V is TRBV7-9, with D unclear. This CDR3 has 12 residues. In germline, CDR1 is SEHNR, CDR2 FQNEAQ (reference sequence). V lost 7 bases and J lost 6, with 10 bases in between. CDR3 bases: TGTGCCAGCACCCCCGGTAGCAATGAGCAGTTCTTC. It specifies CASTPGSNEQFF.

In DNA, the CDR3 is TGCGCCAGCAGCCCTGATCAGGGTCCCGGCTACACCTTC. It yields the protein CASSPDQGPGYTF. The chain employs TRBV5-1 and TRBJ1-2, with D tentatively TRBD1 (5 bases). V was clipped by 4 bases and J by 8 bases, with 15 bases between them. This CDR3 has 13 amino acids. In germline, CDR1 is SGHRS, CDR2 YFSETQ.

V usage is TRBV13 and J usage is TRBJ1-4; D is undetermined. Germline CDR1 and CDR2: PRHDT and FYEKMQ (reference sequence). CDR3 size: 13 residues. The ends were cut back, 4 bases at V and 3 bases at J, with 6 bases in the middle. CDR3 region: CASSYYSNEKLFF. The CDR3 nucleotides read TGTGCCAGCAGCTACTACTCTAATGAAAAACTGTTTTTT.

DNA for the CDR3: TGTGCCAGCAGCTTGGCCCTGGGGCGTCTGGGGGGGAACACTGAAGCTTTCTTT. Translation: CASSLALGRLGGNTEAFF. The J gene is TRBJ1-1, the V gene TRBV5-4; D perhaps matches TRBD1 (5 bases). Trimming stripped 0 bases from V and 1 base from J, with 19 bases between. Looked up from germline, CDR1 is SGHNT and CDR2 is YYREEE (reference sequence). This CDR3 spans 18 amino acids.

Comments on this clone: Germline is not matched at one junction end, which may reflect a read error. CDR3 amino acids: CAIGAGDSLDF. In DNA form, the CDR3 reads TGTGCCATCGGTGCCGGGGACTCGCTCGACTTC. The chain is built from TRBV10-3 and TRBJ2-7; a possible D gene is TRBD2 (6 bases). The CDR3 consists of 11 residues. From germline, CDR1 is ENHRY and CDR2 SYGVKD.

The chain has TRBV10-3 and TRBJ2-2; 9 bases map to TRBD2. The trim removed 0 bases at V and 7 bases at J, leaving 18 bases unmatched. The CDR3 has 20 amino acids. Germline V gives CDR1 ENHRY, CDR2 SYGVKD. DNA for the CDR3: TGTGCCATCAGTGAGTCTGGGACTAGCTTTCCAGGAGCTCGGGGCGGGGAGCTGTTTTTT. This encodes CAISESGTSFPGARGGELFF.

The chain employs TRBV18 and TRBJ1-6, with 7 bases aligning to TRBD1. This CDR3 has 14 residues. Germline CDR1 is KGHSH and CDR2 is LQKENI. V shed 6 bases, J shed 7 bases, and the junction held 6 bases outside the gene matches. For the CDR3, the DNA is TGTGCCAGCTCGTCGGGACAGTCCAATTCACCCCTCCACTTT. Its translation: CASSSGQSNSPLHF.

The CDR3 loop is CASSWAAGVLETQYF. CDR3 coding DNA: TGTGCCAGCAGTTGGGCAGCGGGAGTTTTGGAGACCCAGTACTTC. The V and J genes are TRBV27 and TRBJ2-5; 8 bases agree with TRBD2. V lost 4 bases, J lost 5 bases, and 9 bases stayed unmatched. This CDR3 is 15 amino acids long. Germline-derived CDR1 and CDR2 are MNHEY and SMNVEV (reference sequence).

The V and J genes are TRBV6-5 and TRBJ1-3; the D gene is possibly TRBD1 (6 bases). Germline V gene lookup returns CDR1 MNHEY and CDR2 SVGAGI. Trimming stripped 1 base from V and 4 bases from J, with 11 bases between. The CDR3 runs 15 residues. The CDR3 sequence: CASSYWAGVGNTIYF. In DNA, the CDR3 is TGTGCCAGCAGTTACTGGGCAGGGGTGGGAAACACCATATATTTT.

The chain carries TRBV4-2 and TRBJ2-7, with TRBD1 matching over 8 bases. Losses at the gene ends were 0 bases for V and 0 bases for J; bases not matched to a gene: 10. Germline lookup yields CDR1 LGHNA and CDR2 YNFKEQ. This CDR3 is 18 amino acids long. Written as DNA, the CDR3 is TGTGCCAGCAGCCAAGAAGCGGGCCCGGGACAGGTCTCCTACGAGCAGTACTTC. Translated: CASSQEAGPGQVSYEQYF.

This clone was seen only once. The V gene is TRBV7-8, the J gene TRBJ1-5; TRBD1 matches at 7 bases. The germline CDR1 and CDR2 sequences are SGHVS and FQNEAQ. Losses at the gene ends were 1 base for V and 4 bases for J; bases not matched to a gene: 4. The CDR3 is 15 amino acids. CDR3 in DNA: TGTGCCAGCAGCTTAGAGGGACAGTCAAATCAGCCCCAGCATTTT. Amino acid sequence: CASSLEGQSNQPQHF.

V usage is TRBV6-4 and J usage is TRBJ2-1, with 9 positions matching TRBD2. With 2 bases clipped from V and 10 bases from J, the junction kept 9 bases outside the gene matches. The germline V gene encodes CDR1 MRHNA and CDR2 SNTAGT. This CDR3 contains 15 residues. CDR3 protein: CASSDGLAGQGEQFF. The DNA of the CDR3 is TGTGCCAGCAGTGACGGGCTAGCGGGACAAGGAGAGCAGTTCTTC.

The chain is built from TRBV5-1 and TRBJ2-4; 10 bases are a match to TRBD1. CDR1 is SGHRS and CDR2 is YFSETQ in the germline V gene. The V segment lost 5 bases and the J segment 8 bases; nucleotides outside the gene matches: 10. The CDR3 totals 15 residues. The CDR3 DNA reads as TGCGCCAGCAGAGGGACAGGGGAGTATATGTACATTCAGTACTTC. Translated: CASRGTGEYMYIQYF.